A single sample gave rise to the 17 T cell receptor beta chains below, sequenced in a study of blood T cell repertoires in COVID-19. Assay: immunoSEQ multiplex PCR; the TCRdb copy retains only in-frame clones and omits some. The data show some 230,000 clones, about 86% seen once. Sequenced material: PBMCs or T cells enriched from blood (not recorded which). These receptors all stem from a woman between 35 and 50 years old with acute COVID-19.

The chain carries TRBV2 and TRBJ1-1, with 8 bases identical to TRBD1. Germline V gene sequence: CDR1 SNHLY, CDR2 FYNNEI. Unmatched junction bases numbered 8, after V lost 3 bases and J lost 8 bases. CDR3 length: 14 amino acids. The CDR3 loop reads CASSELRTGKEAFF. The CDR3 nucleotides are TGTGCCAGCAGTGAGCTCCGGACAGGGAAGGAAGCTTTCTTT.

The chain joins TRBV4-1 to TRBJ2-5, with 8 bases identical to TRBD2. The CDR3 consists of 14 residues. The germline V gene has CDR1 MGHRA and CDR2 YSYEKL. V lost 4 bases, J lost 9 bases, and 10 bases stayed unmatched. The CDR3 DNA follows: TGCGCCAGCAGCCCCGGGGGGGGAATGGACGCCCAGTACTTC. Protein: CASSPGGGMDAQYF.

This chain connects TRBV5-1 to TRBJ2-1; D remains unclear. Trimming shortened V by 3 bases and J by 8 bases, and 21 bases separated the two germline ends. The CDR3 runs 16 residues. Germline V gives CDR1 SGHRS, CDR2 YFSETQ. The CDR3 coding sequence is TGCGCCAGCAGCTCCGACTCCAACACGTTGACCGATGAGCAGTTCTTC. It codes for CASSSDSNTLTDEQFF.

This rearrangement joins TRBV19 to TRBJ1-1, with D perhaps matching TRBD1 (5 bases). CDR3 length: 19 amino acids. V lost 1 base, J lost 0 bases, and 21 bases lay in between. Looked up from germline, CDR1 is LNHDA and CDR2 is SQIVND (reference sequence). The CDR3 sequence: CASSIVGRQFMALNTEAFF. In DNA form, the CDR3 reads TGTGCCAGTAGTATAGTCGGGAGACAGTTCATGGCATTGAACACTGAAGCTTTCTTT.

CDR3: CSVESGAGGANVLTF. CDR3 coding DNA: TGCAGCGTTGAGTCAGGGGCAGGTGGGGCCAACGTCCTGACTTTC. The gene calls are TRBV29-1 and TRBJ2-6, with a weak D call TRBD1 (6 bases). V was trimmed by 3 bases and J by 3 bases, leaving 12 bases between them. The CDR3 length is 15 residues. Per germline, CDR1 SQVTM and CDR2 ANQGSEA.

This rearrangement joins TRBV27 to TRBJ1-4; D is perhaps TRBD1 (5 bases). CDR3 length equals 14 residues. Between the trimmed V and J ends, which lost 1 base and 4 bases, there was a span of 7 bases. Germline-derived CDR1 and CDR2 are MNHEY and SMNVEV (reference sequence). In nucleotides, the CDR3 is TGTGCCAGCAGTTTATGGGGCCTTAATGAAAAACTGTTTTTT. Protein sequence: CASSLWGLNEKLFF. Full variable domain (remainder filled in from reference TRBV27 and TRBJ1-4): EAQVTQNPRYLITVTGKKLTVTCSQNMNHEYMSWYRQDPGLGLRQIYYSMNVEVTDKGDVPEGYKVSRKEKRNFPLILESPSPNQTSLYFCASSLWGLNEKLFFGSGTQLSVL.

The V call is TRBV28, the J call TRBJ2-1, with 7 positions matching TRBD2. CDR1 and CDR2 from the germline V gene are MDHEN and SYDVKM. V shed 4 bases and J 0 bases; nucleotides not matched to a gene: 3. The CDR3 runs to 15 residues. The CDR3 protein is CASSSRTSSYNEQFF. The DNA of the CDR3 is TGTGCCAGCAGTTCTCGGACTAGCTCCTACAATGAGCAGTTCTTC.

The CDR3 sequence is CASVIRLSYNSPLHF. As DNA, the CDR3 is TGTGCCAGCGTAATTAGACTGTCCTATAATTCACCCCTCCACTTT. The rearrangement uses TRBV2 and TRBJ1-6; D is unresolved. This CDR3 has 15 residues. The V gene's germline CDR1 is SNHLY and CDR2 FYNNEI. V was pared by 8 bases and J by 1 base, with 12 bases between.

This clone was observed many times. This chain uses TRBV7-2 with TRBJ1-1; 9 bases map to TRBD1. Losses at the gene ends were 4 bases for V and 6 bases for J; bases not matched to a gene: 15. The CDR3 consists of 17 residues. Germline V lookup: CDR1 SGHTA, CDR2 FQGNSA. The CDR3 DNA is TGTGCCAGCAGCTATAGCTTCCCGGGACAGGGTCGGGCTGAAGCTTTCTTT. It codes for CASSYSFPGQGRAEAFF.

The chain employs TRBV4-2 and TRBJ1-1; the D gene is possibly TRBD1 (6 bases). Trimming removed 1 base at V and 12 bases at J, with 18 bases between. The CDR3 spans 14 residues. CDR1 and CDR2 (germline): LGHNA, YNFKEQ. The CDR3 protein is CASSQVGQSQETFF. Here the CDR3 DNA reads TGTGCCAGCAGCCAAGTCGGACAGAGCCAAGAAACTTTCTTT.

The chain has TRBV27 and TRBJ2-7, with 8 nucleotides matching TRBD1. The CDR3 contains 14 residues. The germline CDR1 and CDR2 sequences are MNHEY and SMNVEV (reference sequence). With V trimmed by 2 bases and J by 4 bases, 4 bases remained unmatched. The CDR3 protein is CASSLQGAGYEQYF. The DNA for the CDR3 is TGTGCCAGCAGTTTACAGGGGGCCGGTTACGAGCAGTACTTC.

This clone was picked up a small number of times. This chain connects TRBV15 to TRBJ2-2; D may be TRBD2 (5 bases). Germline loops: CDR1 LNHNV, CDR2 YYDKDF (reference sequence). This CDR3 has 15 residues. With 1 base removed from V and 8 bases from J, the gap between germline ends came to 14 bases. This CDR3 is CATSRGRTVAGELFF. The CDR3 DNA reads as TGTGCCACCAGCAGAGGTCGAACGGTAGCGGGGGAGCTGTTTTTT.

This rearrangement joins TRBV5-1 to TRBJ1-1; 7 bases fit TRBD1. Germline V gene data show CDR1 as SGHRS and CDR2 as YFSETQ. CDR3 length equals 12 residues. After removal of 3 bases from V and 6 bases from J, the junction contained 2 bases not matched to a gene. CDR3: CASSYQGAEAFF. The CDR3 bases are TGCGCCAGCAGCTATCAGGGGGCTGAAGCTTTCTTT.

This clone came up a few times. The rearrangement links TRBV5-1 to TRBJ1-6; maybe TRBD1 (6 bases). Trimming left V 4 bases short and J 4 bases short, with 9 bases between. The length of the CDR3 is 14 residues. CDR1 and CDR2 (germline): SGHRS, YFSETQ. CDR3 in DNA: TGCGCCAGCAGCAAGGACAGTTATAATTCACCCCTCCACTTT. The encoded protein is CASSKDSYNSPLHF.

The CDR3 sequence: CAISDGQGDTQPQHF. In nucleotides, the CDR3 is TGTGCCATCAGTGACGGACAGGGGGATACTCAGCCCCAGCATTTT. The rearrangement uses TRBV10-3 and TRBJ1-5; 10 nucleotides agree with TRBD1. V dropped 3 bases and J dropped 6; count of bases not matched to a gene: 5. The CDR3 length is 15 residues. Germline CDR1 is ENHRY and CDR2 is SYGVKD.

On this clone: Other DNA sequences from this sample encode an identical CDR3 as well. The gene calls are TRBV18 and TRBJ1-2; D remains ambiguous. V gave up 3 bases and J gave up 2 bases, with 7 bases separating them. Per the germline V gene, CDR1 is KGHSH and CDR2 is LQKENI. The CDR3 has 13 residues. This CDR3 is CASSPGGNYGYTF. The CDR3 nucleotides are TGTGCCAGCTCACCGGGAGGGAACTATGGCTACACCTTC.

The chain uses TRBV23-1 and TRBJ2-7; tentatively, D is TRBD1 (5 bases). TRBV23-1 is an open reading frame whose function is uncertain. The ends were cut back, 11 bases at V and 2 bases at J, with 10 bases in the middle. The CDR3 has 11 amino acids. As DNA, the CDR3 is TGCGCCTCCAGGGTGGCCTACGAGCAGTACTTC. The encoded protein is CASRVAYEQYF.